Shown below are 23 T cell receptor beta chains from a single sample sequenced in a study of control samples from healthy donors and cancer patients. TCRdb's table, derived via immunoSEQ multiplex PCR, lists solely in-frame clones and lacks some. The profile covers 40,000 to 50,000 clones, with over 80% appearing a single time and about half taken by the ten largest. Sequencing was performed on blood. These receptors were taken from a man between 60 and 75 years old in good health.

This chain links TRBV7-2 with TRBJ1-2, with TRBD1 matching over 7 bases. The CDR3 consists of 16 residues. With 3 bases clipped from V and 7 bases from J, the junction kept 14 bases outside the gene matches. The germline gives CDR1 SGHTA, CDR2 FQGNSA. The CDR3 nucleotides read TGTGCCAGCAGCTTGACCGGAGGCAGGGGGGCGAGTGGCTACACCTTC. Translated: CASSLTGGRGASGYTF.

The chain links TRBV5-1 to TRBJ2-6; D gene uncertain. The V gene's germline CDR1 is SGHRS and CDR2 YFSETQ. V was clipped by 5 bases and J by 4 bases, with 13 bases between them. The CDR3 sequence is 15 residues long. CDR3 coding DNA: TGCGCCAGCAGGCGAGCAGTGGCAGGGGCCAACGTCCTGACTTTC. Translating gives CASRRAVAGANVLTF.

The chain joins TRBV28 to TRBJ1-2, with D hard to call. This CDR3 is built from 14 residues. Deletions cut 7 bases from V and 3 bases from J, with 15 bases between. Germline V lookup: CDR1 MDHEN, CDR2 SYDVKM. CDR3 protein: CASTNSKGYYGYTF. For the CDR3, the DNA is TGTGCCAGCACCAACTCCAAGGGCTACTATGGCTACACCTTC.

The chain joins TRBV28 to TRBJ1-5; TRBD1 might be the D (6 bases). Germline loops: CDR1 MDHEN, CDR2 SYDVKM. CDR3 length equals 16 residues. Between the trimmed V and J ends, which lost 6 bases and 2 bases, there was a span of 17 bases. This CDR3 reads CASRPSGGLGNQPQHF. Here the CDR3 DNA reads TGTGCCAGCAGACCCTCCGGGGGGCTTGGCAATCAGCCCCAGCATTTT.

The gene calls are TRBV5-6 and TRBJ1-5; D is unclear. Germline V CDR1 and CDR2: SGHDT, YYEEEE. Trimming shortened V by 2 bases and J by 2 bases, and 8 bases separated the two germline ends. This CDR3 comprises 14 residues. The CDR3 DNA reads as TGTGCCAGCAGCTTTTATCTCGGCAATCAGCCCCAGCATTTT. This translates into CASSFYLGNQPQHF.

This chain links TRBV11-2 with TRBJ1-1; a possible D gene is TRBD1 (6 bases). The CDR3 is 14 residues long. Germline V CDR1 and CDR2: SGHAT, FQNNGV. V was shortened by 5 bases and J by 0 bases, with 10 bases between the two germline ends. The CDR3 reads CASSRRGVNTEAFF. DNA of the CDR3: TGTGCCAGCAGCCGGAGGGGGGTGAACACTGAAGCTTTCTTT.

The CDR3, as DNA: TGTGCCAGCAGTTCACAGGGAACAGGGCTCAATGAAAAACTGTTTTTT. As protein: CASSSQGTGLNEKLFF. The V and J genes are TRBV6-5 and TRBJ1-4, with D possibly being TRBD1 (6 bases). The CDR3 covers 16 residues. The germline V gene has CDR1 MNHEY and CDR2 SVGAGI. Trimming took off 4 bases at V and 5 bases at J, with 17 bases between the two ends.

This rearrangement joins TRBV7-2 to TRBJ1-2; 7 nucleotides agree with TRBD1. CDR3 length equals 14 residues. The trim removed 2 bases at V and 4 bases at J, leaving 4 bases unmatched. In germline, CDR1 is SGHTA, CDR2 FQGNSA. The CDR3 DNA reads TGTGCCAGCAGCTTAACGAGGGACAGCTATGGCTACACCTTC. Its protein is CASSLTRDSYGYTF.

In its sample, this clone was seen once. The chain combines TRBV28 with TRBJ1-5; the match to TRBD1 covers 8 bases. The V segment lost 3 bases and the J segment 5 bases; nucleotides outside the gene matches: 9. Per the germline V gene, CDR1 is MDHEN and CDR2 is SYDVKM. The CDR3 length is 16 residues. CDR3: CASSLNRGLSDQPQHF. The CDR3 DNA sequence: TGTGCCAGCAGTTTGAACAGGGGGTTGAGTGATCAGCCCCAGCATTTT.

The chain has TRBV4-3 and TRBJ1-1, with D unresolved. Germline V gene data show CDR1 as LGHNA and CDR2 as YSLEER. The CDR3 is 15 residues long. V lost 0 bases to trimming and J lost 5 bases, with 13 bases between them. In DNA form, the CDR3 reads TGCGCCAGCAGCCAAGAGATGAGGCGTCGTACTGAAGCTTTCTTT. Protein product: CASSQEMRRRTEAFF.

This clone was detected once. This sequence joins TRBV11-2 and TRBJ2-2, with 9 positions matching TRBD2. V dropped 0 bases and J dropped 5; count of bases not matched to a gene: 7. CDR1 and CDR2 (germline): SGHAT, FQNNGV. The CDR3 totals 17 residues. The CDR3 sequence is CASSLESLAGRTGELFF. The CDR3 nucleotides read TGTGCCAGCAGCTTAGAGAGCCTAGCGGGAAGGACCGGGGAGCTGTTTTTT.

The chain joins TRBV25-1 to TRBJ1-2; TRBD1 agrees at 8 bases. The V gene's germline CDR1 is MGHDK and CDR2 SYGVNS. V was pared by 6 bases and J by 7 bases, with 4 bases of the junction left unmatched. The CDR3 spans 12 residues. The CDR3, as DNA: TGTGCCAGCAGGCAGGGGGCTGGTGGCTACACCTTC. It translates to CASRQGAGGYTF.

The chain employs TRBV19 and TRBJ1-2, with 9 bases matching TRBD1. CDR3 length: 13 amino acids. CDR1 LNHDA and CDR2 SQIVND come from the germline V gene (reference sequence). V dropped 5 bases and J dropped 4; count of bases not matched to a gene: 2. The CDR3 coding sequence is TGTGCCAGTAGTTCGGACAGGGGCTATGGCTACACCTTC. It encodes CASSSDRGYGYTF. The full variable domain, completed using reference TRBV19 and TRBJ1-2, is DGGITQSPKYLFRKEGQNVTLSCEQNLNHDAMYWYRQDPGQGLRLIYYSQIVNDFQKGDIAEGYSVSREKKESFPLTVTSAQKNPTAFYLCASSSDRGYGYTFGSGTRLTVV.

The chain combines TRBV19 with TRBJ1-2; TRBD1 agrees at 7 bases. Germline assignment: CDR1 LNHDA and CDR2 SQIVND (reference sequence). The trim removed 5 bases at V and 4 bases at J, leaving 7 bases unmatched. This CDR3 is built from 14 residues. CDR3 in amino acids: CASSGRQGSYGYTF. CDR3 coding DNA: TGTGCCAGTAGTGGTCGACAGGGATCCTATGGCTACACCTTC.

This clone was detected ten times or more. The V gene is TRBV19, the J gene TRBJ1-1; D gene unclear. The CDR3 has 14 amino acids. Deletions cut 6 bases from V and 3 bases from J, with 14 bases between. Germline CDR1 LNHDA, CDR2 SQIVND (reference sequence). The CDR3 bases are TGTGCCAGTAGCTCTGACCCTCGGGACACTGAAGCTTTCTTT. The encoded protein is CASSSDPRDTEAFF. Filled out from reference TRBV19 and TRBJ1-1, the complete variable domain reads DGGITQSPKYLFRKEGQNVTLSCEQNLNHDAMYWYRQDPGQGLRLIYYSQIVNDFQKGDIAEGYSVSREKKESFPLTVTSAQKNPTAFYLCASSSDPRDTEAFFGQGTRLTVV.

The rearrangement joins TRBV9 to TRBJ1-3; 7 bases line up with TRBD1. The CDR3 spans 18 residues. Losses at the gene ends were 0 bases for V and 0 bases for J; bases not matched to a gene: 9. Germline V gene sequence: CDR1 SGDLS, CDR2 YYNGEE. The CDR3 is CASSVAGDRPPSGNTIYF. The CDR3 bases are TGTGCCAGCAGCGTAGCAGGGGACAGACCTCCCTCTGGAAACACCATATATTTT.

This clone appeared a few times. In nucleotides, the CDR3 is TGTGCCAGCAGCCTGCTGCTTGGGGCGGACTACACCTTC. Translating it yields CASSLLLGADYTF. The chain is built from TRBV7-9 and TRBJ1-2; D is perhaps TRBD1 (5 bases). The CDR3 is 13 amino acids. Trimming removed 5 bases from V and 10 bases from J, with 17 bases in between. Germline assignment: CDR1 SEHNR and CDR2 FQNEAQ (reference sequence).

The chain joins TRBV19 to TRBJ1-3; D is possibly TRBD1 (6 bases). The V and J ends lost 2 bases and 2 bases respectively, with 7 bases between them. The CDR3 spans 14 residues. The germline CDR1 and CDR2 sequences are LNHDA and SQIVND (reference sequence). The CDR3 protein is CASSITGPGNTIYF. CDR3 bases: TGTGCCAGTAGTATAACAGGGCCTGGAAACACCATATATTTT.

This chain joins TRBV6-6 and TRBJ1-5, with D perhaps matching TRBD1 (5 bases). Germline V gene sequence: CDR1 MNHNY, CDR2 SVGAGI (reference sequence). Deletions cut 5 bases from V and 0 bases from J, with 20 bases between. CDR3 size: 18 residues. The CDR3 loop reads CASSPRLGGAYSNQPQHF. CDR3 nucleotides: TGTGCCAGCAGTCCTCGTTTGGGGGGAGCTTATAGCAATCAGCCCCAGCATTTT.

The chain uses TRBV7-9 and TRBJ2-1; a weak D match, TRBD2 (6 bases). The V gene's germline CDR1 is SEHNR and CDR2 FQNEAQ (reference sequence). V lost 2 bases and J lost 11, with 19 bases in between. The length of the CDR3 is 15 residues. The CDR3 spells CASSLLSGPGVKQFF. In DNA form, the CDR3 reads TGTGCCAGCAGCTTACTCTCGGGGCCGGGAGTAAAGCAGTTCTTC.

The J gene is TRBJ2-6, the V gene TRBV9; the D is unclear. V was clipped by 3 bases and J by 3 bases, with 10 bases between them. This CDR3 is 15 amino acids long. Germline CDR1 and CDR2: SGDLS and YYNGEE. This CDR3 is CASSAQSRGANVLTF. The CDR3 nucleotides read TGTGCCAGCAGCGCCCAGAGTCGTGGGGCCAACGTCCTGACTTTC.

The rearrangement joins TRBV30 to TRBJ1-2; weak D call: TRBD1 (5 bases). Germline values: CDR1 GTSNPN, CDR2 SVGIG (reference sequence). The CDR3 covers 13 residues. V lost 0 bases to trimming and J lost 8 bases, with 13 bases between them. The CDR3 bases are TGTGCCTGGAGTGTAAAGGGGCAGGGAGGCTACACCTTC. Translation gives CAWSVKGQGGYTF.

The chain combines TRBV7-8 with TRBJ1-1; no definite D call. Trimming removed 6 bases from V and 1 base from J, with 9 bases in between. The CDR3 is 13 residues long. CDR1 is SGHVS and CDR2 is FQNEAQ in the germline V gene. The CDR3 loop is CASSLSQNTEAFF. The CDR3 nucleotides are TGTGCCAGCAGTTTGAGCCAGAACACTGAAGCTTTCTTT.